A selection of T cell receptor beta chains follows, all from one sample in a study of identical twins' blood T cells. TCRdb ran MiXCR on the 5' RACE reads and lists one entry per CDR3 protein. The table has a few hundred thousand distinct CDR3 sequences, about 28% seen once. Sequenced input: PBMCs. The origin of the receptors is a woman aged 18 to 55 in good health. Both conserved end residues are part of each CDR3. Each record gives: D gene, J gene, V gene, clone size, CDR3 DNA, CDR3 protein. The D gene is left open where the match is weak. Size values are once, few and many counts, or a class for expanded clones, and some rows have none.

d_gene: -; j_gene: TRBJ2-2; v_gene: TRBV12-3/TRBV12-4; abundance: -; CDR3nt: TGTGCCAGCACCCCGTGGGCGAAGCCCGGGGAGCTGTTTTTT; CDR3aa: CASTPWAKPGELFF
d_gene: -; j_gene: TRBJ2-2; v_gene: TRBV5-1; abundance: many; CDR3nt: TGCGCCAGCAGCTTGTCAGGAGAATTCGGGGAGCTGTTTTTT; CDR3aa: CASSLSGEFGELFF
d_gene: -; j_gene: TRBJ1-1; v_gene: TRBV29-1; abundance: few; CDR3nt: TGCAGCGTTGGACGATTAGGGGAGGACACTGAAGCTTTCTTT; CDR3aa: CSVGRLGEDTEAFF
d_gene: -; j_gene: TRBJ2-3; v_gene: TRBV20-1; abundance: many; CDR3nt: TGCAGTGCTACATCTGAGGGCCGGGGCACAGATACGCAGTATTTT; CDR3aa: CSATSEGRGTDTQYF
d_gene: TRBD1; j_gene: TRBJ1-2; v_gene: TRBV2; abundance: few; CDR3nt: TGTGCCTGGGACAGGGGCGTCAACTATGGCTTCACCTTC; CDR3aa: CAWDRGVNYGFTF
d_gene: TRBD2; j_gene: TRBJ2-2; v_gene: TRBV20-1; abundance: few; CDR3nt: TGCAGTGCTAACCCGGGGGGGCGGGGAAACACCGGGGAGCTGTTTTTT; CDR3aa: CSANPGGRGNTGELFF
d_gene: TRBD1; j_gene: TRBJ2-7; v_gene: TRBV20-1; abundance: -; CDR3nt: TGCAGTGCTAGAAGATCGGGACAGGGGGCAATCTACGAGCAGTACTTC; CDR3aa: CSARRSGQGAIYEQYF
d_gene: -; j_gene: TRBJ1-1; v_gene: TRBV28; abundance: medium-sized; CDR3nt: TGCGCCAGCAGCTTGGGGTACACTGAAGCTTTCTTT; CDR3aa: CASSLGYTEAFF
d_gene: -; j_gene: TRBJ1-4; v_gene: TRBV12-5; abundance: many; CDR3nt: TGTGCTAGTGGACTTCAGGGGATCGGCGAAAAACTGTTTTTT; CDR3aa: CASGLQGIGEKLFF
d_gene: -; j_gene: TRBJ1-5; v_gene: TRBV5-1; abundance: -; CDR3nt: TGCGCCAGCAGCTTGGATGTCACAGGGAATCAGCCCCAGCATTTT; CDR3aa: CASSLDVTGNQPQHF
d_gene: -; j_gene: TRBJ2-7; v_gene: TRBV5-1; abundance: -; CDR3nt: TGCGCCAGCAGTAATGGCGGACGCTACGAGCAGTACTTC; CDR3aa: CASSNGGRYEQYF
d_gene: TRBD1; j_gene: TRBJ2-3; v_gene: TRBV23-1; abundance: -; CDR3nt: TGCGCCAGCAGTCAATATGAACCGGGACAGGGACACACAGATACGCAGTATTTT; CDR3aa: CASSQYEPGQGHTDTQYF
d_gene: -; j_gene: TRBJ2-7; v_gene: TRBV20-1; abundance: -; CDR3nt: TGCAGTGCTGCCGACAGCTACGAGCAGTACTTC; CDR3aa: CSAADSYEQYF
d_gene: -; j_gene: TRBJ2-7; v_gene: TRBV7-2; abundance: -; CDR3nt: TGTGCCAGCAGCTTCCCTAGGAGCTCCTACGAGCAGTACTTC; CDR3aa: CASSFPRSSYEQYF
d_gene: TRBD2; j_gene: TRBJ2-1; v_gene: TRBV29-1; abundance: -; CDR3nt: TGCAGCGCCCAGACTAGCGGGTTTTACAATGAGCAGTTCTTC; CDR3aa: CSAQTSGFYNEQFF
d_gene: TRBD1; j_gene: TRBJ2-1; v_gene: TRBV7-9; abundance: once; CDR3nt: TGTGCCAGCAGCAACCGGGACAGGGATTACAATGAGCAGTTCTTC; CDR3aa: CASSNRDRDYNEQFF
d_gene: -; j_gene: TRBJ2-3; v_gene: TRBV10-3; abundance: few; CDR3nt: TGTGCCATCAGCAGGGACGCGGGCGCAGATACGCAGTATTTT; CDR3aa: CAISRDAGADTQYF
d_gene: TRBD2; j_gene: TRBJ2-1; v_gene: TRBV18; abundance: few; CDR3nt: TGTGCCAGCTCACCAGGATGGTATCGGGAGGGCAATGAGCAGTTCTTC; CDR3aa: CASSPGWYREGNEQFF
d_gene: TRBD1; j_gene: TRBJ1-5; v_gene: TRBV27; abundance: many; CDR3nt: TGTGCCAGCAGTTTACTGGGACAGGGTAAGGGTCAGCCCCAGCATTTT; CDR3aa: CASSLLGQGKGQPQHF
d_gene: -; j_gene: TRBJ1-1; v_gene: TRBV5-1; abundance: -; CDR3nt: TGCGCCAGCAGCTTGGTGGAGGGGGTCGGGACTGAAGCTTTCTTT; CDR3aa: CASSLVEGVGTEAFF
d_gene: -; j_gene: TRBJ1-1; v_gene: TRBV2; abundance: -; CDR3nt: TGTACCAGCATCCAGGGTGGGGCTTACGCTTTCTTT; CDR3aa: CTSIQGGAYAFF
d_gene: TRBD1; j_gene: TRBJ2-7; v_gene: TRBV20-1; abundance: -; CDR3nt: TGCAGTGGGGGACAGGGTCTCCACGAGCAGTACTTC; CDR3aa: CSGGQGLHEQYF
d_gene: TRBD1; j_gene: TRBJ1-2; v_gene: TRBV27; abundance: -; CDR3nt: TGTGCCAGCAGACCCTTACAGGGGGCAAGCTATGGCTACACCTTC; CDR3aa: CASRPLQGASYGYTF
d_gene: -; j_gene: TRBJ2-5; v_gene: TRBV20-1; abundance: -; CDR3nt: TGCAGTGCTAGGACGGGAGTTTCCCAGTACTTC; CDR3aa: CSARTGVSQYF
d_gene: -; j_gene: TRBJ1-4; v_gene: TRBV12-3/TRBV12-4; abundance: few; CDR3nt: TGTGCCAGCAGTCCGGGTTCTGGTGAAAAACTGTTTTTT; CDR3aa: CASSPGSGEKLFF